This passage covers 27 T cell receptor beta chains from one sample sequenced in a study of early T cells in non-severe SARS-CoV-2 infection. TCRdb reprocessed the 5' RACE reads via MiXCR and lists one record per CDR3 protein. The profile shows around 70,000 distinct CDR3 sequences, roughly 9% of them singletons. Sample: whole blood. Receptors were obtained from an adult who was a healthcare worker with PCR-confirmed SARS-CoV-2 infection or an uninfected control (not recorded which).

The chain couples TRBV6-1 to TRBJ2-2; the match to TRBD2 covers 8 bases. CDR1 is MNHNS and CDR2 is SASEGT in the germline V gene. This CDR3 comprises 14 residues. V trimming: 9 bases; J trimming: 0 bases; junction bases outside the gene matches: 3. The DNA of the CDR3 is TGTGCCAGTTGGCGGGGGGCGAACACCGGGGAGCTGTTTTTT. As protein: CASWRGANTGELFF.

The genes are TRBV15 and TRBJ2-1, with D uncertain. The CDR3 contains 14 residues. The V and J ends lost 0 bases and 4 bases respectively, with 7 bases between them. CDR1 is LNHNV and CDR2 is YYDKDF in the germline V gene (reference sequence). CDR3 nucleotides: TGTGCCACCAGCAGAGACCGTCTTTACAATGAGCAGTTCTTC. As protein: CATSRDRLYNEQFF.

The rearrangement links TRBV19 to TRBJ1-2; D may be TRBD1 (5 bases). V lost 5 bases, J lost 0 bases, and 16 bases lay in between. The CDR3 is 16 residues long. The germline V gene encodes CDR1 LNHDA and CDR2 SQIVND (reference sequence). CDR3 DNA sequence: TGTGCCAGTAGTCTGAGATCCGGGGCTACTAACTATGGCTACACCTTC. This gives the protein CASSLRSGATNYGYTF.

There are many counts of this clonotype. The chain uses TRBV4-1 and TRBJ2-1; TRBD2 aligns across 9 bases. J gave up 6 bases and V 0 bases, and 6 bases lay outside the gene matches. Germline V gives CDR1 MGHRA, CDR2 YSYEKL. There are 16 residues in the CDR3. The CDR3 loop is CASSQELASGINEQFF. CDR3 DNA sequence: TGCGCCAGCAGCCAAGAGCTCGCTAGCGGGATCAATGAGCAGTTCTTC.

The chain recombines TRBV6-1 with TRBJ2-1; D gene ambiguous. Germline CDR1 and CDR2: MNHNS and SASEGT. Trimming removed 7 bases from V and 1 base from J, with 14 bases in between. There are 15 residues in the CDR3. CDR3 amino acids: CASNTGYFSYNEQFF. The DNA for the CDR3 is TGTGCCAGCAATACCGGGTATTTTTCCTACAATGAGCAGTTCTTC.

The V call is TRBV18, the J call TRBJ2-6; unclear D gene. CDR3 length equals 17 residues. CDR1 is KGHSH, CDR2 LQKENI, per germline. Deletions cut 3 bases from V and 0 bases from J, with 12 bases between. The CDR3 spells CASSPPNAHSGANVLTF. As DNA, the CDR3 is TGTGCCAGCTCACCGCCGAACGCCCACTCTGGGGCCAACGTCCTGACTTTC. Full variable domain (rest looked up from reference TRBV18 and TRBJ2-6): NAGVMQNPRHLVRRRGQEARLRCSPMKGHSHVYWYRQLPEEGLKFMVYLQKENIIDESGMPKERFSAEFPKEGPSILRIQQVVRGDSAAYFCASSPPNAHSGANVLTFGAGSRLTVL.

This clonotype appeared many times. This rearrangement joins TRBV7-6 to TRBJ2-5, with D perhaps given as TRBD1 or TRBD2 (6 bases each). V shed 0 bases and J shed 6 bases, with 17 bases lying between them. Germline V gives CDR1 SGHVS, CDR2 FNYEAQ. The CDR3 contains 16 residues. CDR3 DNA sequence: TGTGCCAGCAGCTTAGCGGGGAGCCAGGGGAGGCAGACCCAGTACTTC. Amino acids: CASSLAGSQGRQTQYF.

The chain employs TRBV4-2 and TRBJ2-1, with 9 bases lining up with TRBD2. V shed 2 bases and J 7 bases; nucleotides not matched to a gene: 3. Per the germline V gene, CDR1 is LGHNA and CDR2 is YNFKEQ. The CDR3 runs 14 residues. CDR3 nucleotide sequence: TGTGCCAGCAGCCAAAGCGGGAGGTCAAATGAGCAGTTCTTC. Residues: CASSQSGRSNEQFF.

This clonotype was picked up many times. The V call is TRBV4-3, the J call TRBJ2-1; 14 bases match TRBD2. The CDR3 is made up of 18 amino acids. V was pared by 1 base and J by 10 bases, with 12 bases of the junction left unmatched. Germline V gene data show CDR1 as LGHNA and CDR2 as YSLEER. The CDR3 here is CASSQAPGLAGGIGEQFF. CDR3 coding DNA: TGCGCCAGCAGCCAAGCTCCCGGACTAGCGGGAGGAATTGGCGAGCAGTTCTTC.

This clonotype showed up just a few times. The CDR3 region has the DNA TGTGCCTCCTCTATGATTTCGGGGCGGGTTCCCCAAGAGACCCAGTACTTC. Encoded protein: CASSMISGRVPQETQYF. J is TRBJ2-5 and V is TRBV10-3; D might be TRBD1 or TRBD2, each matching 5 bases. CDR1 and CDR2 (germline): ENHRY, SYGVKD. The CDR3 sequence is 17 residues long. V lost 11 bases to trimming and J lost 1 base, with 26 bases between them.

The rearrangement joins TRBV7-3 to TRBJ2-3, with D possibly TRBD1 on 5 matching bases. The CDR3 totals 17 residues. Looked up from germline, CDR1 is SGHTA and CDR2 is FQGTGA. The ends were cut back, 6 bases at V and 3 bases at J, with 22 bases in the middle. The CDR3 protein is CASSLSRGRQFTDTQYF. The CDR3 nucleotides are TGTGCCAGCAGTCTCAGTCGAGGTAGACAGTTTACAGATACGCAGTATTTT.

This clonotype came up many times. The chain joins TRBV20-1 to TRBJ2-5, with 7 bases fitting TRBD2. V shed 5 bases and J 0 bases; nucleotides not matched to a gene: 9. Germline-derived CDR1 and CDR2 are DFQATT and SNEGSKA (reference sequence). The CDR3 has 15 residues. The CDR3 DNA reads TGCAGTGCTGCCCGACTAGCTGGGAACCAAGAGACCCAGTACTTC. As protein: CSAARLAGNQETQYF.

This clonotype was observed a few times. The genes are TRBV6-2 or TRBV6-3 and TRBJ2-7, with 10 bases aligning to TRBD2. The V segment lost 5 bases and the J segment 3 bases; nucleotides outside the gene matches: 13. The CDR3 consists of 17 residues. Germline lookup yields CDR1 MNHEY and CDR2 SVGEGT. The CDR3 nucleotides read TGTGCCAGCAGTCCGTGGACTAGCGGACGAAGTTTCTACGAGCAGTACTTC. Residues: CASSPWTSGRSFYEQYF.

The chain links TRBV10-3 to TRBJ1-6, with 7 bases that match TRBD1. V gave up 6 bases and J gave up 7 bases; unmatched junction bases: 6. Germline V lookup: CDR1 ENHRY, CDR2 SYGVKD. The CDR3 totals 14 residues. CDR3 loop: CAIRVDRDNSPLHF. The CDR3 DNA follows: TGTGCCATCAGGGTTGACAGGGACAATTCACCCCTCCACTTT.

In its sample, this clonotype was seen many times. V is TRBV12-3 or TRBV12-4 and J is TRBJ2-1; 7 positions agree with TRBD1. J gave up 7 bases and V 6 bases, and 6 bases lay outside the gene matches. CDR3 length: 13 residues. CDR3 DNA sequence: TGTGCCAGCAGCCAGGACAGGAGTAATGAGCAGTTCTTC. It specifies CASSQDRSNEQFF.

This clonotype was counted ten times or more. The chain combines TRBV18 with TRBJ2-2; D possibly corresponds to TRBD2 (5 bases). The germline V gene has CDR1 KGHSH and CDR2 LQKENI. The length of the CDR3 is 17 residues. The V end lost 3 bases, the J end lost 5 bases, and 19 bases lay between the germline ends. DNA of the CDR3: TGTGCCAGCTCACCGCCTAAAAGCGGACGTGTGACCGGGGAGCTGTTTTTT. This encodes CASSPPKSGRVTGELFF.

This clonotype has ten or more counts. V and J are TRBV14 and TRBJ2-2; the D is unclear. CDR3 length: 17 residues. V was cut by 3 bases and J by 4 bases, with 18 bases left in between. The germline gives CDR1 SGHDN, CDR2 FVKESK. CDR3 residues: CASSQRLLRASTGELFF. The CDR3 region has the DNA TGTGCCAGCAGCCAGCGCCTTCTACGAGCAAGCACCGGGGAGCTGTTTTTT.

This clonotype was recorded many times. This chain joins TRBV20-1 and TRBJ1-5; possible D gene TRBD1, 5 bases. Germline CDR1 reads DFQATT; CDR2 reads SNEGSKA (reference sequence). V was clipped by 5 bases and J by 7 bases, with 15 bases between them. The CDR3 length is 13 residues. For the CDR3, the DNA is TGCAGTGCTCCCGTGGACAAGGGCCAGCCCCAGCATTTT. Its protein product is CSAPVDKGQPQHF.

This clonotype was observed at least ten times. The gene calls are TRBV18 and TRBJ2-1; TRBD2 matches 10 bases. After removal of 5 bases from V and 0 bases from J, the junction contained 19 bases not matched to a gene. This CDR3 contains 21 residues. From germline, CDR1 is KGHSH and CDR2 LQKENI. The CDR3 DNA follows: TGTGCCAGCTCAAAGCTGTATCCGGAGACTAGCGGGCCCCCCTCCTACAATGAGCAGTTCTTC. Translation gives CASSKLYPETSGPPSYNEQFF.

The genes are TRBV29-1 and TRBJ2-5; D tentatively fits TRBD1 or TRBD2 (6 bases each). This CDR3 has 14 residues. The germline gives CDR1 SQVTM, CDR2 ANQGSEA. CDR3 in DNA: TGCATCTCTAGAAGGGGGGAACCGGAGGAGACCCAGTACTTC. Residues: CISRRGEPEETQYF.

This clonotype has ten or more counts. This sequence joins TRBV27 and TRBJ2-5; the D is unclear. CDR3 length: 16 residues. Deletions cut 2 bases from V and 2 bases from J, with 15 bases between. Germline V gene sequence: CDR1 MNHEY, CDR2 SMNVEV (reference sequence). CDR3 amino acids: CASSLVPSARQETQYF. In DNA, the CDR3 is TGTGCCAGCAGTTTAGTCCCTAGTGCCCGACAAGAGACCCAGTACTTC.

This clonotype was found many times. This chain uses TRBV5-5 with TRBJ2-1, with 10 bases fitting TRBD1. The CDR3 consists of 15 residues. Germline V gene lookup returns CDR1 SGHKS and CDR2 YYEKEE (reference sequence). Trimming removed 2 bases from V and 5 bases from J; junction bases left unmatched: 4. CDR3 DNA sequence: TGTGCCAGCAGCTTTAGGGGACAGGGGAACAATGAGCAGTTCTTC. It encodes CASSFRGQGNNEQFF.

Many counts were recorded for this clonotype. The V call is TRBV7-8, the J call TRBJ1-5, with 8 bases lining up with TRBD1. This CDR3 has 14 amino acids. V gave up 5 bases and J gave up 3 bases; unmatched junction bases: 3. CDR1 is SGHVS and CDR2 is FQNEAQ in the germline V gene. For the CDR3, the DNA is TGTGCCAGCAGCAAGGACAGGGTCAATCAGCCCCAGCATTTT. It yields the protein CASSKDRVNQPQHF.

This clonotype was counted a few times. The V and J genes are TRBV6-4 and TRBJ2-3; 9 bases fit TRBD2. V dropped 4 bases and J dropped 11; count of bases not matched to a gene: 10. The CDR3 contains 14 residues. The germline V gene encodes CDR1 MRHNA and CDR2 SNTAGT. The CDR3 is CASSGTSETSEQYF. CDR3 nucleotides: TGTGCCAGCAGTGGGACTAGCGAGACGAGCGAGCAGTATTTT.

The gene calls are TRBV20-1 and TRBJ2-5; tentative D call: TRBD2 (5 bases). Germline CDR1 reads DFQATT; CDR2 reads SNEGSKA (reference sequence). The CDR3 extends over 11 amino acids. Trimming left V 7 bases short and J 1 base short, with 7 bases between. CDR3: CSGLFQETQYF. The CDR3 bases are TGCAGTGGACTATTCCAAGAGACCCAGTACTTC.

This clonotype was detected ten times or more. The chain uses TRBV12-3 or TRBV12-4 and TRBJ2-5, with 13 bases lining up with TRBD2. Trimming took 5 bases from V and 5 from J; bases not matched to a gene: 5. The CDR3 runs to 15 residues. This chain's CDR3 is CASSPPGLAGETQYF. CDR3 coding DNA: TGTGCCAGCAGTCCCCCGGGACTAGCGGGGGAGACCCAGTACTTC.

This clonotype showed up many times. The gene calls are TRBV5-5 and TRBJ2-7; 14 bases line up with TRBD2. The ends lost 4 bases at V and 9 bases at J; junction bases unmatched: 12. Germline V gene sequence: CDR1 SGHKS, CDR2 YYEKEE (reference sequence). CDR3 length equals 16 residues. The CDR3 reads CASSAYSGLAGDVQYF. CDR3 sequence (DNA): TGTGCCAGCAGCGCCTACTCGGGACTAGCGGGAGATGTGCAGTACTTC.